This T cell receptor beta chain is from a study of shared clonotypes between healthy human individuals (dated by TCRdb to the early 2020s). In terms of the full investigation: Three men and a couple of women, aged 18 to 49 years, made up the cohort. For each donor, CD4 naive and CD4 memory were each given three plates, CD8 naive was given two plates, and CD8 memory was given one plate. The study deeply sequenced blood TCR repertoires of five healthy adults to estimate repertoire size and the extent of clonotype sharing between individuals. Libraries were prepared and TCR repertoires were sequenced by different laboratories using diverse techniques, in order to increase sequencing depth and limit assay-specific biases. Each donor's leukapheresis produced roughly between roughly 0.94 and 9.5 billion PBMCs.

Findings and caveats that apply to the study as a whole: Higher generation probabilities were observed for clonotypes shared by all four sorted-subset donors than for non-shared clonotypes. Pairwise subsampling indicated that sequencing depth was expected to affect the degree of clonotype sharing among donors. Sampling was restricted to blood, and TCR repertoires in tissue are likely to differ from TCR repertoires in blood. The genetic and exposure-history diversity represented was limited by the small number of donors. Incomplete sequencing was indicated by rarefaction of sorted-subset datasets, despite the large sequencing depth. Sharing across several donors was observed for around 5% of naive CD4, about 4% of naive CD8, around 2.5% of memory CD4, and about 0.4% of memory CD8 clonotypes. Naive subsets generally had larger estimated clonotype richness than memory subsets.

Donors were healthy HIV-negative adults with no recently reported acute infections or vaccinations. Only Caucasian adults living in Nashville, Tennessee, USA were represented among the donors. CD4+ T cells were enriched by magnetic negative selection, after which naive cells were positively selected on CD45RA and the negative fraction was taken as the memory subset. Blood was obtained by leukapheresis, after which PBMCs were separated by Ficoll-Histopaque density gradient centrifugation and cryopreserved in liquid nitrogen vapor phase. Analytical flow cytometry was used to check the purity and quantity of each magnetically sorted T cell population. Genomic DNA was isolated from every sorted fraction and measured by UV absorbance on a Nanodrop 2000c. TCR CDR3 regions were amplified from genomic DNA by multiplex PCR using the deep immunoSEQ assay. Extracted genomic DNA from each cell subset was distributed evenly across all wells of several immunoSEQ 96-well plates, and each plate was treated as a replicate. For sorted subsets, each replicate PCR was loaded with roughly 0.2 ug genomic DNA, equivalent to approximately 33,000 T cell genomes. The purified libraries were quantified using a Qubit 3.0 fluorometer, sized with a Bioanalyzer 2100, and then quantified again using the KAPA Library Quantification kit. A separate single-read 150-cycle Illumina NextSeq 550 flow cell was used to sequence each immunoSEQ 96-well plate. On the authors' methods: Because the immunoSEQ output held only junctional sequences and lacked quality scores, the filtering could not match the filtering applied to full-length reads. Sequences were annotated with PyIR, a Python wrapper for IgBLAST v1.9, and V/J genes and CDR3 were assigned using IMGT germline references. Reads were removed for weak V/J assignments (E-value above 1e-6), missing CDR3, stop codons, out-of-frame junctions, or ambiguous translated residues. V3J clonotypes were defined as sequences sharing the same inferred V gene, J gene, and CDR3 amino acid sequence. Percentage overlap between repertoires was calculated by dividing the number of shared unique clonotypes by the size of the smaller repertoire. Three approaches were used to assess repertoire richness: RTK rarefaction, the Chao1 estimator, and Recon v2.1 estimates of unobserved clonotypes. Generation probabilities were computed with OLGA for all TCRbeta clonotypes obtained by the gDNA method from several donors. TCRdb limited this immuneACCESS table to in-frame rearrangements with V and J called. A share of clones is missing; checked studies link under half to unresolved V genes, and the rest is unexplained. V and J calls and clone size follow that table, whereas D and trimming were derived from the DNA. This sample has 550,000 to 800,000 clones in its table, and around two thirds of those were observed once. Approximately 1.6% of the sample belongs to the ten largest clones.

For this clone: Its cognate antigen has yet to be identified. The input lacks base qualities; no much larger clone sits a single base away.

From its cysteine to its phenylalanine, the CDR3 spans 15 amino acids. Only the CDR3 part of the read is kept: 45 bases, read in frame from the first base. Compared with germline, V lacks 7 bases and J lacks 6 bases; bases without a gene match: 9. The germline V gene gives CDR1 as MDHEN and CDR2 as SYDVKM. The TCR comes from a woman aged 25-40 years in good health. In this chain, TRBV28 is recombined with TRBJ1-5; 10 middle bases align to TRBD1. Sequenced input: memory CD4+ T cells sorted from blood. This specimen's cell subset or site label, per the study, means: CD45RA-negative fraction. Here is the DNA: TGTGCCAGCACCAAATCCGGGACAGGGGTTCAGCCCCAGCATTTT. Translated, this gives CASTKSGTGVQPQHF.